Shown below are 15 T cell receptor beta chains from a single sample sequenced in a study of T cells in women clearing cervical HPV infection. Some clones are missing from TCRdb's copy, which holds only in-frame ones; the method was immunoSEQ multiplex PCR. The sample shows 9,000 to 15,000 clones, and roughly 25% sits with its ten largest clones. The sequenced sample was blood buffy coat. Receptor source: a woman aged 18-70 years with a cervical HPV16 infection that either progressed to CIN3+ or cleared (not recorded which).

By frequency, this clone is medium-sized. The CDR3 end lies 3 residues beyond the end of the read and is filled in from the germline J gene. The rearrangement joins TRBV29-1 to TRBJ1-4; D unclear. CDR1 and CDR2 from the germline V gene are SQVTM and ANQGSEA. This CDR3 contains 14 residues. Trimming pared 7 bases from V and 4 bases from J, leaving 16 bases between. Partial CDR3 DNA: TGCAGCGCCTCTTTGCGGTCAATTAATGAAAAA. Protein sequence: CSASLRSINEK. The whole CDR3 sequence is CSASLRSINEKLFF. Filled out from reference TRBV29-1 and TRBJ1-4, the complete variable domain reads SAVISQKPSRDICQRGTSLTIQCQVDSQVTMMFWYRQQPGQSLTLIATANQGSEATYESGFVIDKFPISRPNLTFSTLTVSNMSPEDSSIYLCSASLRSINEKLFFGSGTQLSVL.

On this clone: The CDR3 end falls 3 residues outside the read, so it is completed with the germline J gene. The chain employs TRBV7-2 and TRBJ1-5; possibly TRBD1 for D (5 bases). The CDR3 covers 13 residues. Trimming cost V 6 bases and J 5 bases, with 11 bases left between them. Germline V CDR1 and CDR2: SGHTA, FQGNSA. CDR3 loop: CASSMGGDQPQHF. The part of the CDR3 DNA that was read is TGTGCCAGCAGTATGGGGGGAGATCAGCCC.

Regarding this clone: The read terminates 3 residues ahead of where the CDR3 ends, so the germline J gene completes it. V and J are TRBV19 and TRBJ2-7; perhaps TRBD1 as D (6 bases). V lost 0 bases and J lost 2, with 8 bases in between. The germline V gene encodes CDR1 LNHDA and CDR2 SQIVND (reference sequence). The CDR3 is made up of 14 amino acids. The DNA read from the CDR3 is TGTGCCAGTAGTATAGAAGGGGGTCCCTACGAG. It is translated as CASSIEGGPYE. The entire CDR3 reads CASSIEGGPYEQYF. Together with reference TRBV19 and TRBJ2-7, the CDR3 gives the full variable domain: DGGITQSPKYLFRKEGQNVTLSCEQNLNHDAMYWYRQDPGQGLRLIYYSQIVNDFQKGDIAEGYSVSREKKESFPLTVTSAQKNPTAFYLCASSIEGGPYEQYFGPGTRLTVT.

As to this clone: The read terminates 3 residues ahead of where the CDR3 ends, so the germline J gene completes it. V gene TRBV5-1 combines with J gene TRBJ2-7; tentatively, D is TRBD1 (5 bases). Germline V gene data show CDR1 as SGHRS and CDR2 as YFSETQ. With 4 bases removed from V and 6 bases from J, the gap between germline ends came to 11 bases. CDR3 length: 12 residues. CDR3: CASSGQGSEQYF. The CDR3 DNA, read in part, is TGCGCCAGCAGCGGGCAGGGATCCGAG.

Comments on this clone: The read comes to an end 3 residues before the CDR3 does, leaving the germline J gene to fill in the end. The chain couples TRBV7-2 to TRBJ1-6; TRBD1 matches 10 bases. J lost 7 bases, V lost 4 bases, and 4 bases had no gene match. The CDR3 covers 15 residues. CDR1 is SGHTA, CDR2 FQGNSA, per germline. Partial CDR3 DNA: TGTGCCAGCAGCTGGGACAGGGGAAAAAATTCACCC. This encodes CASSWDRGKNSP. The complete CDR3 protein is CASSWDRGKNSPLHF.

With respect to this clone: The read ends 3 residues before the CDR3 terminus; that terminus is restored from the germline J gene. The chain uses TRBV28 and TRBJ2-5, with D maybe TRBD2 (6 bases). V lost 8 bases, J lost 4 bases, and 17 bases lay in between. This CDR3 region has 14 residues. Per germline, CDR1 MDHEN and CDR2 SYDVKM. Here the CDR3 reads CASGPGTVTETQYF. CDR3 DNA, as far as it was read: TGTGCCAGCGGCCCCGGGACTGTCACAGAGACC.

For this clone: Coverage ceases 3 residues before the CDR3 finishes, and the germline J gene fills in the end. The rearrangement joins TRBV20-1 to TRBJ1-4, with TRBD1 matching 7 bases. V gave up 4 bases and J gave up 8 bases; unmatched junction bases: 7. The CDR3 has 13 amino acids. Germline V gives CDR1 DFQATT, CDR2 SNEGSKA (reference sequence). CDR3 loop: CSATRQGREKLFF. The sequenced CDR3 bases are TGCAGTGCTACCCGACAGGGAAGGGAAAAA.

As concerns this clone: The read halts 3 residues ahead of the CDR3 end, with the missing end drawn from the germline J gene. The V gene is TRBV13, the J gene TRBJ2-7; D may be TRBD1 (5 bases). Germline CDR1 and CDR2: PRHDT and FYEKMQ (reference sequence). Between the trimmed V and J ends, which lost 5 bases and 1 base, there was a span of 15 bases. The CDR3 extends over 15 amino acids. Incomplete CDR3 DNA: TGTGCCAGCAGCCACAGGATGACAGTATCCTACGAG. Translated: CASSHRMTVSYE. The CDR3, in full, reads CASSHRMTVSYEQYF.

About this clone itself: The CDR3 is cut off 3 residues early in the read; its end comes from the germline J gene. V is TRBV11-3 and J is TRBJ2-7; D not resolved. The V end lost 1 base, the J end lost 3 bases, and 13 bases lay between the germline ends. CDR1 is SGHNT and CDR2 is YENEEA in the germline V gene. The CDR3 has 15 residues. The DNA read from the CDR3 is TGTGCCAGCAGCTTAGTCTCACAACCCAGCTACGAG. Translating gives CASSLVSQPSYE. The whole CDR3 protein is CASSLVSQPSYEQYF.

On this clone: The read comes to an end 3 residues before the CDR3 does, leaving the germline J gene to fill in the end. The chain links TRBV5-4 to TRBJ1-1; the D is unclear. Germline V lookup: CDR1 SGHNT, CDR2 YYREEE (reference sequence). The germline V and J ends were trimmed by 2 bases and 4 bases, with 18 bases remaining between them. This CDR3 comprises 16 residues. CDR3 bases read: TGTGCCAGCAGCTTTACGGGGAGGGCCGAAGGCACTGAA. This sequence encodes CASSFTGRAEGTE. The full CDR3 protein is CASSFTGRAEGTEAFF.

Details on this clone: The CDR3 is cut off 3 residues early in the read; its end comes from the germline J gene. This chain links TRBV7-8 with TRBJ1-1; possibly TRBD1 for D (6 bases). Trimming pared 3 bases from V and 5 bases from J, leaving 13 bases between. The CDR3 spans 14 residues. Germline assignment: CDR1 SGHVS and CDR2 FQNEAQ. The sequenced CDR3 bases are TGTGCCAGCAGCTTGGGGGGGCTTGTTACTGAA. This sequence encodes CASSLGGLVTE. The complete CDR3 reads CASSLGGLVTEAFF. The whole variable domain, filled in from reference TRBV7-8 and TRBJ1-1, reads GAGVSQSPRYKVAKRGQDVALRCDPISGHVSLFWYQQALGQGPEFLTYFQNEAQLDKSGLPSDRFFAERPEGSVSTLKIQRTQQEDSAVYLCASSLGGLVTEAFFGQGTRLTVV.

As to this clone: The read falls 3 residues short of the CDR3 end, and the missing part is taken from the germline J gene. The chain employs TRBV18 and TRBJ2-1, with 8 positions matching TRBD1. The J segment lost 7 bases and the V segment lost 2 bases, leaving 10 bases of the junction unmatched. From germline, CDR1 is KGHSH and CDR2 LQKENI. This CDR3 contains 16 residues. The CDR3 loop is CASSPGSRTGQNEQFF. CDR3 DNA (partial): TGTGCCAGCTCACCAGGTTCCAGGACAGGGCAAAATGAG.

Concerning this clone: The read comes to an end 3 residues before the CDR3 does, leaving the germline J gene to fill in the end. The chain uses TRBV5-1 and TRBJ2-5, with TRBD1 matching over 9 bases. The J segment lost 5 bases and the V segment lost 2 bases, leaving 4 bases of the junction unmatched. Germline CDR1 is SGHRS and CDR2 is YFSETQ. This CDR3 is 14 amino acids long. The sequenced CDR3 bases are TGCGCCAGCAGCTTAGGACAGGGGTGGGAGACC. This codes for CASSLGQGWET. The whole CDR3 sequence is CASSLGQGWETQYF.

Concerning this clone itself: The CDR3 goes on 3 residues after the read ends, and that part is filled in from the germline J gene. V is TRBV9 and J is TRBJ2-7; D unclear. V lost 0 bases and J lost 4, with 8 bases in between. Germline CDR1 SGDLS, CDR2 YYNGEE. CDR3 length equals 13 residues. The CDR3 DNA, read in part, is TGTGCCAGCAGCGTAGGAGCTAGTTACGAG. This translates into CASSVGASYE. The full-length CDR3 reads as CASSVGASYEQYF.

Concerning this clone itself: The read comes to an end 3 residues before the CDR3 does, leaving the germline J gene to fill in the end. The chain couples TRBV4-1 to TRBJ1-1; D unresolved. This CDR3 has 15 amino acids. The germline CDR1 and CDR2 sequences are MGHRA and YSYEKL. Trimming took 4 bases from V and 0 from J, leaving 12 bases between them. CDR3 bases read: TGCGCCAGCAGCCGCGGATCGACGGTGAACACTGAA. It yields the protein CASSRGSTVNTE. The CDR3 as a whole reads CASSRGSTVNTEAFF.